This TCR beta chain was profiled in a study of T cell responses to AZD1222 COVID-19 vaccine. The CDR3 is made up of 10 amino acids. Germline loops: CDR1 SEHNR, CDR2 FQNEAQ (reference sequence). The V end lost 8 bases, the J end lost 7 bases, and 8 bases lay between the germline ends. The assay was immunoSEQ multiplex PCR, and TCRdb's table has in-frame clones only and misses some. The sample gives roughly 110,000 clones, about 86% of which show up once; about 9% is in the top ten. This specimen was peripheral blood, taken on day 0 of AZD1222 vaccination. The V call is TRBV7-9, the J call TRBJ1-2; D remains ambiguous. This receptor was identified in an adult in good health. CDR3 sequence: CASGSGGYTF. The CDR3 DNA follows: TGTGCCAGCGGCTCGGGTGGCTACACCTTC.